A selection of T cell receptor beta chains follows, all from one sample in a study of cytotoxic CD8 clonotypes in ibrutinib-treated CLL. Using immunoSEQ multiplex PCR, the repertoire was profiled, and TCRdb retains in-frame clones only, with some absent. Of 250,000 or so clones in the sample, roughly 74% were seen once. This specimen was PBMCs, taken after 24 months of ibrutinib treatment. These receptor sequences come from a human donor with chronic lymphocytic leukemia. Each CDR3 is given with its conserved first and last residue. D genes are given only for firm matches.

>11|NA|TRBV9|TRBJ2-5
CASGRWETQYF
>15|TRBD2|TRBV27|TRBJ2-5
CASSSIGRAHETQYF
>16|NA|TRBV10-2|TRBJ2-7
CASSNTGGTGRHEQYF
>16|NA|TRBV4-2|TRBJ2-3
CASSQEAAQSTDTQYF
>13|NA|TRBV7-9|TRBJ1-2
CASTGTGTSGYTF
>16|TRBD1|TRBV10-3|TRBJ2-2
CAISESRGPGTGELFF
>16|NA|TRBV9|TRBJ1-2
CASSENPGAAVDGYTF
>15|NA|TRBV5-6|TRBJ1-1
CASSLVGQRNTEAFF
>14|NA|TRBV5-1|TRBJ2-1
CASSLSGDYNEQFF
>15|TRBD2|TRBV2|TRBJ2-1
CASSESGLVSSEQFF
>14|NA|TRBV6-1|TRBJ1-5
CASRKGPTNQPQHF
>17|NA|TRBV2|TRBJ2-3
CASSEGGHRTTTDTQYF
>12|NA|TRBV10-1|TRBJ2-7
CASSPRLYEQYF
>15|TRBD1|TRBV6-1|TRBJ2-5
CASSEALDREETQYF
>16|TRBD2|TRBV7-3|TRBJ2-1
CASSLWTSGSHNEQFF
>15|TRBD1|TRBV7-6|TRBJ2-7
CASSLEDRASYEQYF
>17|TRBD1|TRBV13|TRBJ2-4
CASSSNRDSLAKNIQYF
>18|NA|TRBV12-2|TRBJ2-1
CASRLANLRAGSNNEQFF
>14|NA|TRBV6-5|TRBJ2-2
CASSYRGGTGELFF
>13|NA|TRBV18|TRBJ1-1
CASSPTSDTEAFF
>12|NA|TRBV7-2|TRBJ1-5
CASSSYGQPQHF
>13|TRBD1|TRBV28|TRBJ2-3
CASSVGTADTQYF
>15|NA|TRBV7-2|TRBJ2-3
CASSLDRVAGDTQYF
>13|TRBD1|TRBV5-1|TRBJ1-1
CASSFDRDTEAFF
>14|TRBD1|TRBV13|TRBJ2-7
CASSLQGALYEQYF
>12|NA|TRBV11-2|TRBJ1-1
CASGTENTEAFF
>13|NA|TRBV7-2|TRBJ2-7
CASSPGQGREQYF
>16|NA|TRBV7-8|TRBJ1-2
CASSLKFGVLNYGYTF
>12|TRBD2|TRBV2|TRBJ2-5
CATRGGRETQYF
>10|NA|TRBV6-1|TRBJ2-1
CASGRNEQFF
>16|TRBD2|TRBV5-1|TRBJ2-1
CASSLIASGMVNEQFF
>13|TRBD1|TRBV12-5|TRBJ2-1
CASGDRGIGEQFF
>16|NA|TRBV9|TRBJ1-1
CASSPQGAGWDTEAFF
>14|NA|TRBV18|TRBJ2-7
CASSPRDTFYEQYF
>13|NA|TRBV2|TRBJ2-4
CASEGLAKNIQYF
>13|NA|TRBV9|TRBJ2-2
CASLDYYTGELFF
>12|NA|TRBV7-9|TRBJ2-7
CASSLSVNEQYF
>14|TRBD1|TRBV11-3|TRBJ2-2
CASSLTGGPGELFF
>14|TRBD1|TRBV2|TRBJ1-1
CASRRQGAVPEAFF
>18|TRBD2|TRBV15|TRBJ2-4
CATSRGGTSGSPKGNQYF
>11|NA|TRBV6-5|TRBJ2-7
CASRRGYEQYF
>15|TRBD1|TRBV29-1|TRBJ2-1
CSVDADRGYPNEQFF
>16|NA|TRBV7-9|TRBJ2-3
CASSLRLPSDTDTQYF
>13|NA|TRBV15|TRBJ1-2
CATSSLGGSGYTF
>16|NA|TRBV27|TRBJ2-7
CASSLSSGLLTYEQYF
>14|TRBD1|TRBV6-5|TRBJ2-7
CASRLTGTGSEQYF
>12|NA|TRBV7-2|TRBJ2-1
CASSLRTNEQFF
>20|TRBD1|TRBV6-4|TRBJ2-3
CANRNELVISGTEFSNTQYF
>14|TRBD2|TRBV7-3|TRBJ2-7
CASSSTSAGDEQYF
>16|NA|TRBV7-2|TRBJ1-6
CASSLQGSPNNSPLHF
>11|NA|TRBV7-9|TRBJ2-7
CASSKASEQYF
>15|TRBD2|TRBV11-3|TRBJ2-1
CASSLGTSDYNEQFF
>15|NA|TRBV27|TRBJ2-4
CASSLLSSVKNIQYF
>15|TRBD1|TRBV29-1|TRBJ2-4
CSVERDRTAKNIQYF
>10|NA|TRBV30|TRBJ2-5
CAASEETQYF